Each of the 30 T cell receptor beta chains below was sequenced from the same sample in a study of Ad26.COV2.S vaccination and SARS-CoV-2 variants. Assay used: immunoSEQ multiplex PCR; TCRdb lists only in-frame clones, some missing. This repertoire shows some 300,000 clones, 86% found once; its top ten account for more than 1.5%. Regarding treatment: 19 received Ad26.COV2.S at low or high dose, single or two shots; 5 received placebo; per-sample allocation not given. Sample collection was performed on day 63 after the first vaccine or placebo injection. This specimen was peripheral blood, taken in a trial of Ad26.COV2.S vaccine versus placebo. These receptors all come from a person between 18 and 65 years old who received the Ad26.COV2.S COVID-19 vaccine or a placebo.

This chain joins TRBV24-1 and TRBJ2-2; 10 positions agree with TRBD1. Germline CDR1 reads KGHDR; CDR2 reads SFDVKD. This CDR3 has 18 amino acids. J was trimmed by 0 bases and V by 5 bases; bases with no gene match: 8. Here the CDR3 DNA reads TGTGCCACCAGTGCAACTCCGGGGACAGGGGCGAACACCGGGGAGCTGTTTTTT. Its protein is CATSATPGTGANTGELFF.

V and J are TRBV2 and TRBJ2-7, with D possibly matching TRBD1 (5 bases). Trimming pared 0 bases from V and 0 bases from J, leaving 9 bases between. Germline loops: CDR1 SNHLY, CDR2 FYNNEI. This CDR3 is 15 amino acids long. The CDR3 reads CASSEAGQSSYEQYF. The CDR3 bases are TGTGCCAGCAGTGAAGCGGGGCAGAGCTCCTACGAGCAGTACTTC.

The CDR3 coding sequence is TGTGCCAGCAGCCCGGAGAGGGCCGGGGGTAATGAGCAGTTCTTC. Its translation is CASSPERAGGNEQFF. The chain has TRBV11-2 and TRBJ2-1; a possible D gene is TRBD2 (6 bases). Trimming shortened V by 5 bases and J by 7 bases, and 18 bases separated the two germline ends. The CDR3 has 15 residues. Germline V lookup: CDR1 SGHAT, CDR2 FQNNGV.

The chain joins TRBV10-1 to TRBJ2-5; D not certain. Deletions cut 7 bases from V and 2 bases from J, with 11 bases between. Germline CDR1 and CDR2: WNHNN and SYGVQD (reference sequence). The CDR3 spans 13 residues. CDR3 in amino acids: CASTPTLQETQYF. The CDR3 DNA follows: TGCGCCAGCACTCCGACCTTACAAGAGACCCAGTACTTC.

The chain has TRBV7-2 and TRBJ2-3, with D possibly being TRBD1 or TRBD2 (6 bases each). This CDR3 is built from 15 residues. The germline V gene encodes CDR1 SGHTA and CDR2 FQGNSA. Deletions cut 1 base from V and 6 bases from J, with 14 bases between. The CDR3 DNA is TGTGCCAGCAGCTTAGTGGGGGGCAGGGAGGATACGCAGTATTTT. It specifies CASSLVGGREDTQYF.

The V call is TRBV9, the J call TRBJ2-2; no firm D call. The V gene lost 4 bases and the J gene lost 0 bases, with 16 bases spanning the gap. The CDR3 sequence is 17 residues long. The germline gives CDR1 SGDLS, CDR2 YYNGEE. In nucleotides, the CDR3 is TGTGCCAGCAGCCCCCTCCCCGGGTACGCGAACACCGGGGAGCTGTTTTTT. The encoded protein is CASSPLPGYANTGELFF.

This chain joins TRBV19 and TRBJ1-6; 7 nucleotides match TRBD1. Trimming at V came to 5 bases and at J to 9 bases, leaving 10 bases not matched to a gene. This CDR3 is built from 15 residues. CDR1 is LNHDA and CDR2 is SQIVND in the germline V gene (reference sequence). The CDR3 sequence: CASSLRQGRGSPLHF. For the CDR3, the DNA is TGTGCCAGTAGTCTCCGACAGGGCCGAGGTTCACCCCTCCACTTT.

J is TRBJ1-5 and V is TRBV5-6; no reliable D call. Germline assignment: CDR1 SGHDT and CDR2 YYEEEE. The CDR3 runs to 13 residues. Trimming left V 0 bases short and J 5 bases short, with 6 bases between. This CDR3 is CASSLATDQPQHF. In DNA form, the CDR3 reads TGTGCCAGCAGCTTGGCGACGGATCAGCCCCAGCATTTT.

The chain's CDR3 is CASSPGVRPPRNYGYTF. The CDR3 coding sequence is TGTGCCAGCAGCCCGGGGGTGCGACCGCCTAGGAACTATGGCTACACCTTC. The chain combines TRBV21-1 with TRBJ1-2. TRBV21-1 is annotated as a pseudogene. The CDR3 has 17 residues.

The CDR3 DNA is TGTGCCAGCTCACTGGGACAGGGGGCGCAGATTAATGAAAAACTGTTTTTT. Translation gives CASSLGQGAQINEKLFF. The V gene is TRBV18, the J gene TRBJ1-4, with 12 nucleotides matching TRBD1. This CDR3 has 17 amino acids. Germline CDR1 and CDR2: KGHSH and LQKENI. The V and J ends lost 4 bases and 4 bases, in that order; junction bases with no gene match: 7.

This chain connects TRBV27 to TRBJ1-6; D remains unclear. Per the germline V gene, CDR1 is MNHEY and CDR2 is SMNVEV (reference sequence). This CDR3 is built from 17 residues. The ends were cut back, 5 bases at V and 5 bases at J, with 19 bases in the middle. The CDR3 region is CASSPLAIPGDNSPLHF. The CDR3 bases are TGTGCCAGCAGTCCGCTGGCGATCCCGGGCGATAATTCACCCCTCCACTTT.

The V call is TRBV3-1 (or the pseudogene TRBV3-2), the J call TRBJ1-1; possibly TRBD1 for D (5 bases). The CDR3 consists of 15 residues. Germline assignment: CDR1 LGHDT and CDR2 YNNKEL (reference sequence). V was trimmed by 3 bases and J by 2 bases, leaving 13 bases between them. The CDR3 loop reads CASSHRQRLNTEAFF. CDR3 nucleotides: TGTGCCAGCAGCCACAGACAGCGACTTAACACTGAAGCTTTCTTT.

The V call is TRBV30, the J call TRBJ2-4, with D perhaps TRBD2 (7 bases). Trimming removed 4 bases from V and 0 bases from J, with 16 bases in between. This CDR3 is 16 amino acids long. CDR1 GTSNPN and CDR2 SVGIG come from the germline V gene (reference sequence). The CDR3 protein is CAWTRGGRLAKNIQYF. Written as DNA, the CDR3 is TGTGCCTGGACCAGGGGAGGGAGATTAGCCAAAAACATTCAGTACTTC.

The chain has TRBV5-1 and TRBJ2-3, with TRBD2 identical over 8 bases. The CDR3 is made up of 16 amino acids. Trimming at V came to 4 bases and at J to 10 bases, leaving 17 bases not matched to a gene. CDR1 SGHRS and CDR2 YFSETQ come from the germline V gene. The CDR3 protein is CASSPITAGAPQAQYF. CDR3 nucleotide sequence: TGCGCCAGCAGCCCGATTACAGCGGGGGCCCCTCAGGCGCAGTATTTT.

V gene TRBV6-2 or TRBV6-3 combines with J gene TRBJ1-1; D perhaps matches TRBD1 (6 bases). Per germline, CDR1 MNHEY and CDR2 SVGEGT. This CDR3 comprises 14 residues. V lost 0 bases to trimming and J lost 7 bases, with 12 bases between them. The CDR3 sequence is CASSYSWGAGEAFF. CDR3 nucleotides: TGTGCCAGCAGTTACTCATGGGGGGCAGGTGAAGCTTTCTTT.

The V gene is TRBV5-1, the J gene TRBJ1-6; D may be TRBD1 (6 bases). The CDR3 loop spans 14 amino acids. The V and J ends lost 7 bases and 8 bases respectively, with 16 bases between them. Germline values: CDR1 SGHRS, CDR2 YFSETQ. DNA for the CDR3: TGCGCCAGCTCACAGGGATTGGGGGATTCACCCCTCCACTTT. Its protein is CASSQGLGDSPLHF.

The V gene is TRBV5-1, the J gene TRBJ2-1; the match to TRBD1 covers 8 bases. CDR3 length equals 14 residues. From germline, CDR1 is SGHRS and CDR2 YFSETQ. V was pared by 2 bases and J by 9 bases, with 7 bases of the junction left unmatched. In nucleotides, the CDR3 is TGCGCCAGCAGCTTAGGACAGGGAAAGGGTGAGCAGTTCTTC. Encoded protein: CASSLGQGKGEQFF.

The rearrangement links TRBV6-5 to TRBJ1-2, with D uncertain. This CDR3 spans 14 amino acids. From germline, CDR1 is MNHEY and CDR2 SVGAGI. Deletions cut 5 bases from V and 7 bases from J, with 17 bases between. The CDR3 spells CASSLTPDGRGYTF. CDR3 DNA: TGTGCCAGCAGTCTCACCCCGGACGGTCGTGGCTACACCTTC.

The V gene is TRBV18, the J gene TRBJ2-1; D is possibly TRBD1 or TRBD2 (6 bases each). The CDR3 length is 17 residues. CDR1 and CDR2 (germline): KGHSH, LQKENI. The V end was cut by 2 bases, the J end by 2 bases, with 16 bases between. This CDR3 reads CASSPLGGAAAYNEQFF. In DNA, the CDR3 is TGTGCCAGCTCACCATTGGGGGGCGCTGCGGCCTACAATGAGCAGTTCTTC.

Worth noting for this clone: The identical CDR3 is also encoded by other nucleotide sequences in the sample. The chain employs TRBV6-1 and TRBJ1-5; D unresolved. Germline assignment: CDR1 MNHNS and CDR2 SASEGT. This CDR3 contains 12 residues. Trimming shortened V by 2 bases and J by 4 bases, and 3 bases separated the two germline ends. The chain's CDR3 is CASSERNQPQHF. The CDR3 coding sequence is TGTGCCAGCAGTGAACGGAATCAGCCCCAGCATTTT.

V gene TRBV25-1 combines with J gene TRBJ1-1; no clear D. In germline, CDR1 is MGHDK, CDR2 SYGVNS. Between the trimmed V and J ends, which lost 0 bases and 6 bases, there was a span of 8 bases. The CDR3 loop spans 13 amino acids. In DNA form, the CDR3 reads TGTGCCAGCAGTGAATATGGGTGGGCTGAAGCTTTCTTT. Translation gives CASSEYGWAEAFF.

The V gene is TRBV7-2, the J gene TRBJ2-5, with TRBD1 identical over 8 bases. Germline values: CDR1 SGHTA, CDR2 FQGNSA. V dropped 3 bases and J dropped 5; count of bases not matched to a gene: 8. This CDR3 is built from 15 residues. DNA of the CDR3: TGTGCCAGCAGCTTGACCGGACAGGGTCGGGAGACCCAGTACTTC. This codes for CASSLTGQGRETQYF.

The gene calls are TRBV4-2 and TRBJ2-3, with D possibly being TRBD2 (7 bases). CDR3 length: 17 residues. The V and J ends lost 0 bases and 2 bases respectively, with 15 bases between them. Germline V gene sequence: CDR1 LGHNA, CDR2 YNFKEQ. The CDR3 region is CASSQDINGGHTDTQYF. Here the CDR3 DNA reads TGTGCCAGCAGCCAAGATATAAACGGGGGGCACACAGATACGCAGTATTTT.

The chain couples TRBV9 to TRBJ2-7, with TRBD1 matching over 9 bases. V gave up 3 bases and J gave up 0 bases; unmatched junction bases: 7. The CDR3 spans 16 residues. Germline lookup yields CDR1 SGDLS and CDR2 YYNGEE. The CDR3 DNA follows: TGTGCCAGCAGCGGGGGACAGGGTCTCAGCTCCTACGAGCAGTACTTC. Protein: CASSGGQGLSSYEQYF.

The chain links TRBV7-2 to TRBJ2-7, with 7 bases aligning to TRBD2. The CDR3 is 13 amino acids. Trimming removed 5 bases from V and 4 bases from J; junction bases left unmatched: 5. Per germline, CDR1 SGHTA and CDR2 FQGNSA. In nucleotides, the CDR3 is TGTGCCAGCAGCCCCGGGAGGCTGTACGAGCAGTACTTC. This translates into CASSPGRLYEQYF.

On this clone: The same CDR3 also results from other DNA sequences found in this sample. J is TRBJ2-3 and V is TRBV3-1 (or the pseudogene TRBV3-2); 14 positions agree with TRBD2. The CDR3 length is 16 residues. With V trimmed by 1 base and J by 3 bases, 0 bases remained unmatched. CDR1 and CDR2 from the germline V gene are LGHDT and YNNKEL (reference sequence). The CDR3 is CASSQGLAGGTDTQYF. The CDR3 DNA sequence: TGTGCCAGCAGCCAAGGACTAGCGGGGGGGACAGATACGCAGTATTTT.

As DNA, the CDR3 is TGTGCCAGCAGCTTATCAGGGGGTCACACCGGGGAGCTGTTTTTT. Its protein is CASSLSGGHTGELFF. The chain joins TRBV7-3 to TRBJ2-2; TRBD1 agrees at 7 bases. The CDR3 length is 15 residues. The V segment lost 2 bases and the J segment 3 bases; nucleotides outside the gene matches: 3. The germline gives CDR1 SGHTA, CDR2 FQGTGA.

The chain links TRBV6-5 to TRBJ1-2, with D unresolved. V gave up 2 bases and J gave up 4 bases, with 8 bases separating them. The CDR3 is 13 amino acids. Germline V gives CDR1 MNHEY, CDR2 SVGAGI. In DNA form, the CDR3 reads TGTGCCAGCAGTTACGCGTCAGGCTATGGCTACACCTTC. Encoded protein: CASSYASGYGYTF.

The J gene is TRBJ2-3, the V gene TRBV7-8; 9 positions match TRBD2. J was trimmed by 0 bases and V by 5 bases; bases with no gene match: 9. Germline CDR1 and CDR2: SGHVS and FQNEAQ. The CDR3 is 17 amino acids. The CDR3 protein is CASSTASGAASTDTQYF. The CDR3 DNA is TGTGCCAGCAGCACGGCTAGCGGGGCAGCTAGCACAGATACGCAGTATTTT.

This clone was found a few times. V usage is TRBV3-1 (or the pseudogene TRBV3-2) and J usage is TRBJ1-5, with D perhaps matching TRBD1 (5 bases). The CDR3 sequence is 14 residues long. Trimming took 1 base from V and 7 from J, leaving 11 bases between them. Germline CDR1 is LGHDT and CDR2 is YNNKEL (reference sequence). As DNA, the CDR3 is TGTGCCAGCAGCCAAGGACAGTTCGGCCAGCCCCAGCATTTT. It codes for CASSQGQFGQPQHF.